This TCR beta chain is drawn from a study of T-cell reconstitution after alpha-beta-depleted transplantation in children. Trimming removed 5 bases from V and 2 bases from J, with 17 bases in between. Looked up from germline, CDR1 is MNHEY and CDR2 is SMNVEV (reference sequence). This CDR3 has 16 residues. Unique molecular identifiers were used in preparing the TCRbeta library. TCRdb redid the calling of the PCR reads with MiXCR, one entry per CDR3 protein. This table holds 200,000 to 250,000 distinct CDR3 sequences, just under 8.5% found once. Study results and caveats: There were reportedly several hundred expanded graft clones from which alpha-beta T cells came about two months after transplant. Counts and diversity of T cells one year after transplant came mostly from newly produced T cells. Surviving recipient T cells and thymic progenitors accounted for the high day-60 TCRbeta diversity observed in some patients.

The sample holds a few counts of this clonotype. Antigen unknown. The source of this sequence is a male patient under 18 who had a stem cell transplant for acute lymphoblastic leukemia, so the T cells may come from the graft donor. The rearrangement uses TRBV27 and TRBJ2-3, with a tentative D call TRBD1 (6 bases). Specimen: PBMCs, mostly from graft donor cells, collected 180 days after TCRalphabeta/CD19-depleted stem cell transplant. The CDR3 bases are TGTGCCAGCAGTCCAGGGGCGCTCCTATACACAGATACGCAGTATTTT. Translation: CASSPGALLYTDTQYF.